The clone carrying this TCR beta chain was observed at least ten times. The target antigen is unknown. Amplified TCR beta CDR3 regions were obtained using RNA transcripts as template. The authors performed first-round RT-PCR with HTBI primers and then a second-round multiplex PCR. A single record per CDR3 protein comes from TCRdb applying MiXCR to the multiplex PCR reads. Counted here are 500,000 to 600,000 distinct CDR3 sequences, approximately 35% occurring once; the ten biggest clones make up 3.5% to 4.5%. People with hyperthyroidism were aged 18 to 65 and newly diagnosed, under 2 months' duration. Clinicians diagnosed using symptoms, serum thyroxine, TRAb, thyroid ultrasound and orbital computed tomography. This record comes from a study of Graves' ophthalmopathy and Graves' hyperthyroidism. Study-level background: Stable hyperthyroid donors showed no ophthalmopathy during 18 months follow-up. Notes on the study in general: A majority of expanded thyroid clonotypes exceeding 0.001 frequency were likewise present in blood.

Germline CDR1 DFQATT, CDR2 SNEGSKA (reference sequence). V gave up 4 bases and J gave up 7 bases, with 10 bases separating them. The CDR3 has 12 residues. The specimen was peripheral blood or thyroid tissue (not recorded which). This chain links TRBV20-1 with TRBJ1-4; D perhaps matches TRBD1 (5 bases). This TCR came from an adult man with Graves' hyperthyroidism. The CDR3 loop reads CSAKGRGEKLFF. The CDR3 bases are TGCAGTGCTAAGGGGCGTGGTGAAAAACTGTTTTTT.